This TCR beta chain came from a study of blood T cell repertoires in COVID-19. About the study: The origin of the acute and convalescent COVID-19 samples was the United States, Italy and Spain. PBMCs, B-cell-depleted T cells, or T cells provided the cDNA or gDNA that made up the material.

In the original workflow: From reference gene primer amplification, estimates of nucleated cell counts were derived. Sequenced by immunoSEQ multiplex PCR; TCRdb stores in-frame clones only, minus some. V and J calls and clone size are given by that table; D and trimming were obtained from the DNA. The sample lists 95,000 to 150,000 clones; 65% to 90% were seen once. This CDR3 region has 14 residues. The V gene's germline CDR1 is MNHEY and CDR2 SVGAGI. The ends lost 4 bases at V and 1 base at J; junction bases unmatched: 0. Sequenced sample: peripheral blood. V gene TRBV6-5 combines with J gene TRBJ2-4; TRBD2 agrees at 8 bases. This TCR derives from a man aged 80 or over with active or convalescent COVID-19. CDR3 loop: CASSSSGAKNIQYF. CDR3 in DNA: TGTGCCAGCAGTTCTAGCGGGGCCAAAAACATTCAGTACTTC.